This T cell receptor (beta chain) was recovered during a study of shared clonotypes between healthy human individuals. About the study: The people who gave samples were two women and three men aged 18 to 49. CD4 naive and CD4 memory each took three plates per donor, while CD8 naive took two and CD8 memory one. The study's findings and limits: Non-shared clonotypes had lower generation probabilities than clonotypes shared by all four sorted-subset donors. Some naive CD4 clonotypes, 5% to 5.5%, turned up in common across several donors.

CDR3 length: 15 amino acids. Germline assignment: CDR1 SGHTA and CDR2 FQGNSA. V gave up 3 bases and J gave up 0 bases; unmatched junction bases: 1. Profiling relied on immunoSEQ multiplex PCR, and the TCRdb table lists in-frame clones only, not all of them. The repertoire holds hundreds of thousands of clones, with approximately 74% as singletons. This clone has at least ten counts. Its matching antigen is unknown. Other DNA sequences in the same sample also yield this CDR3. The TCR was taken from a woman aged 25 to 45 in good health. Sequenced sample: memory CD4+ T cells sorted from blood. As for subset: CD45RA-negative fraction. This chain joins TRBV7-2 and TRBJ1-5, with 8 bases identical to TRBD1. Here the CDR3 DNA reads TGTGCCAGCAGCTTTACAGGGGGTAGCAATCAGCCCCAGCATTTT. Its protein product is CASSFTGGSNQPQHF.